This is a list of T cell receptor beta chains from one sample in a study of neurological immune-mediated disorders. One entry per CDR3 protein results from TCRdb running MiXCR on the 5' RACE reads. This repertoire shows 65,000 to 80,000 distinct CDR3 sequences, roughly 4.9% found once; its top ten account for 2.2%. Sequenced material: PBMCs. The receptors derive from a woman aged 70-85 years with multiple sclerosis. Both conserved end residues are part of each CDR3. A D gene is named only where the DNA matches it firmly. Clone size is not always given. Where it is, it says once, few, many or a class for expanded clones.

v_gene: TRBV20-1; j_gene: TRBJ1-2; d_gene: NA; abundance: many; CDR3nt: TGCAGTGCTAGAGACGGGGACTATGGCTACACCTTC; CDR3aa: CSARDGDYGYTF
v_gene: TRBV7-2; j_gene: TRBJ2-3; d_gene: NA; abundance: few; CDR3nt: TGTGCCAGCAGCTTAGAAGGGGCCTTCACAGATACGCAGTATTTT; CDR3aa: CASSLEGAFTDTQYF
v_gene: TRBV12-3/TRBV12-4; j_gene: TRBJ2-3; d_gene: NA; abundance: NA; CDR3nt: TGTGCCAGCAGAGGACCGGTGGAGACGCAGTATTTT; CDR3aa: CASRGPVETQYF
v_gene: TRBV12-3/TRBV12-4; j_gene: TRBJ2-1; d_gene: NA; abundance: many; CDR3nt: TGTGCCAGCAGTTTGGGGGGTGGATCCTACAATGAGCAGTTCTTC; CDR3aa: CASSLGGGSYNEQFF
v_gene: TRBV3-1; j_gene: TRBJ2-1; d_gene: NA; abundance: many; CDR3nt: TGTGCCAGCAGCCAAGATCGCCTCCCCGGGGATGAGCAGTTCTTC; CDR3aa: CASSQDRLPGDEQFF
v_gene: TRBV7-9; j_gene: TRBJ2-7; d_gene: TRBD1; abundance: many; CDR3nt: TGTGCCAGCAGCTCCCGGACAGGGGGCTTCGAGCAGTACTTC; CDR3aa: CASSSRTGGFEQYF
v_gene: TRBV6-4; j_gene: TRBJ2-2; d_gene: TRBD1; abundance: NA; CDR3nt: TGTGCCAGCAGAGCAGGGGGGAACACCGGGGAGCTGTTTTTT; CDR3aa: CASRAGGNTGELFF
v_gene: TRBV6-5; j_gene: TRBJ2-3; d_gene: NA; abundance: NA; CDR3nt: TGTGCCAGCAGTTACTCGCGTCATAAAGATACGCAGTATTTT; CDR3aa: CASSYSRHKDTQYF
v_gene: TRBV29-1; j_gene: TRBJ2-5; d_gene: NA; abundance: many; CDR3nt: TGCAGCGTTGAAAAGTTAGAGACCCAGTACTTC; CDR3aa: CSVEKLETQYF
v_gene: TRBV6-6; j_gene: TRBJ1-5; d_gene: NA; abundance: many; CDR3nt: TGTGCCAGCAGTTACCCCGGGTCCAATCAGCCCCAGCATTTT; CDR3aa: CASSYPGSNQPQHF
v_gene: TRBV20-1; j_gene: TRBJ2-1; d_gene: TRBD2; abundance: many; CDR3nt: TGCAGTGCTAAAAGGACTAGCGGGACGGTATGGCACAATGAGCAGTTCTTC; CDR3aa: CSAKRTSGTVWHNEQFF
v_gene: TRBV5-1; j_gene: TRBJ2-2; d_gene: NA; abundance: many; CDR3nt: TGCGCCAGCAGCTTGGCACCCTCGAACACCGGGGAGCTGTTTTTT; CDR3aa: CASSLAPSNTGELFF
v_gene: TRBV2; j_gene: TRBJ2-1; d_gene: NA; abundance: many; CDR3nt: TGTGCCAGCACGGCGTACAATGAGCAGTTCTTC; CDR3aa: CASTAYNEQFF
v_gene: TRBV20-1; j_gene: TRBJ1-5; d_gene: NA; abundance: many; CDR3nt: TGCAGTGCTCTGACAGAGGGGAATCAGCCCCAGCATTTT; CDR3aa: CSALTEGNQPQHF
v_gene: TRBV12-3/TRBV12-4; j_gene: TRBJ2-2; d_gene: TRBD2; abundance: many; CDR3nt: TGTGCCAGCAGCAGACTAGCGGAGGCCGGGGAGCTGTTTTTT; CDR3aa: CASSRLAEAGELFF
v_gene: TRBV12-3/TRBV12-4; j_gene: TRBJ1-2; d_gene: TRBD1; abundance: many; CDR3nt: TGTGCCAGCAGTCCCCGGACAGGGAGCTATGGCTACACCTTC; CDR3aa: CASSPRTGSYGYTF
v_gene: TRBV18; j_gene: TRBJ1-5; d_gene: TRBD1; abundance: few; CDR3nt: TGTGCCAGCTCCCCGCAGGGGGTTGGCCAGCCCCAGCATTTT; CDR3aa: CASSPQGVGQPQHF
v_gene: TRBV20-1; j_gene: TRBJ2-7; d_gene: NA; abundance: many; CDR3nt: TGCAGTGCTAGAACCTGGCGAGGGACCCAGGCCGAGCAGTACTTC; CDR3aa: CSARTWRGTQAEQYF
v_gene: TRBV20-1; j_gene: TRBJ2-3; d_gene: TRBD2; abundance: many; CDR3nt: TGCAGTGCTAGGGGACTAGCGCCGACAGATACGCAGTATTTT; CDR3aa: CSARGLAPTDTQYF
v_gene: TRBV5-5; j_gene: TRBJ2-2; d_gene: NA; abundance: many; CDR3nt: TGTGCCAGCACCCGAGGGCCGGGAGAGGGCGGGGAGCTGTTTTTT; CDR3aa: CASTRGPGEGGELFF
v_gene: TRBV7-2; j_gene: TRBJ1-5; d_gene: NA; abundance: many; CDR3nt: TGTGCCAGCAGCTTTGCAGCCTCGAGGCACTATAGCAATCAGCCCCAGCATTTT; CDR3aa: CASSFAASRHYSNQPQHF
v_gene: TRBV11-2; j_gene: TRBJ2-5; d_gene: NA; abundance: many; CDR3nt: TGTGCCAGCAGCTCACGGGAGTGGGACCAAGAGACCCAGTACTTC; CDR3aa: CASSSREWDQETQYF
v_gene: TRBV4-3; j_gene: TRBJ2-6; d_gene: NA; abundance: many; CDR3nt: TGCGCCAGCAGCCAAGATCGGGGCGCTGGGGCCAACGTCCTGACTTTC; CDR3aa: CASSQDRGAGANVLTF
v_gene: TRBV20-1; j_gene: TRBJ1-5; d_gene: TRBD1; abundance: many; CDR3nt: TGCAGTGCTAGATCTCCGACAGGGAGTCAGCCCCAGCATTTT; CDR3aa: CSARSPTGSQPQHF
v_gene: TRBV29-1; j_gene: TRBJ2-7; d_gene: NA; abundance: many; CDR3nt: TGCAGCGTTGCCCATACCAATCCTAACCGGTACTCCTACGAGCAGTACTTC; CDR3aa: CSVAHTNPNRYSYEQYF
v_gene: TRBV15; j_gene: TRBJ2-2; d_gene: NA; abundance: many; CDR3nt: TGTGCCACCAGCTTGCCGCTCGGGGAGCTGTTTTTT; CDR3aa: CATSLPLGELFF
v_gene: TRBV20-1; j_gene: TRBJ2-7; d_gene: TRBD2; abundance: many; CDR3nt: TGCAGTGCTAACCCGGGACTAGCGGGAAACGAGCAGTACTTC; CDR3aa: CSANPGLAGNEQYF
v_gene: TRBV20-1; j_gene: TRBJ1-1; d_gene: NA; abundance: many; CDR3nt: TGCAGTGCTCCTCAATTTGGCAGGGTGAGCACTGAAGCTTTCTTT; CDR3aa: CSAPQFGRVSTEAFF
v_gene: TRBV5-1; j_gene: TRBJ1-6; d_gene: NA; abundance: NA; CDR3nt: TGCGCCAGCAGCTTGGGAGACCTTGGTAATTCACCCCTCCACTTT; CDR3aa: CASSLGDLGNSPLHF
v_gene: TRBV12-3/TRBV12-4; j_gene: TRBJ2-1; d_gene: NA; abundance: many; CDR3nt: TGTGCCAGCAGTTTCCAGGGGCGTTCTTACAATGAGCAGTTCTTC; CDR3aa: CASSFQGRSYNEQFF
v_gene: TRBV6-2/TRBV6-3; j_gene: TRBJ1-5; d_gene: TRBD1; abundance: many; CDR3nt: TGTGCCAGCAGTTACCCGGGACAGGGCCGGAGCAATCAGCCCCAGCATTTT; CDR3aa: CASSYPGQGRSNQPQHF
v_gene: TRBV5-1; j_gene: TRBJ1-2; d_gene: NA; abundance: many; CDR3nt: TGCGCCAGCAGCTTGGATGGGTGGAGATATGGCTACACCTTC; CDR3aa: CASSLDGWRYGYTF
v_gene: TRBV20-1; j_gene: TRBJ2-7; d_gene: NA; abundance: many; CDR3nt: TGCAGTGCTAGAGACTCGAATAACGGGATTTACGAGCAGTACTTC; CDR3aa: CSARDSNNGIYEQYF
v_gene: TRBV6-2/TRBV6-3; j_gene: TRBJ1-5; d_gene: TRBD1; abundance: few; CDR3nt: TGTGCCAGCAGTTACCTGGCAGGGGGATCTCAGCCCCAGCATTTT; CDR3aa: CASSYLAGGSQPQHF
v_gene: TRBV5-1; j_gene: TRBJ2-6; d_gene: NA; abundance: many; CDR3nt: TGCGCCAGCAGCCCCGAAGGGTCACCCGCGTACTCTGGGGCCAACGTCCTGACTTTC; CDR3aa: CASSPEGSPAYSGANVLTF
v_gene: TRBV12-3/TRBV12-4; j_gene: TRBJ1-4; d_gene: NA; abundance: many; CDR3nt: TGTGCCAGCAGCTCACAGGCAACTAATGAAAAACTGTTTTTT; CDR3aa: CASSSQATNEKLFF
v_gene: TRBV7-8; j_gene: TRBJ1-1; d_gene: NA; abundance: many; CDR3nt: TGTGCCAGCAGCTTGGGGACGGTAATGAACACTGAAGCTTTCTTT; CDR3aa: CASSLGTVMNTEAFF
v_gene: TRBV20-1; j_gene: TRBJ2-3; d_gene: NA; abundance: NA; CDR3nt: TGCAGTGCTAGGGAATCTAGCACAGATACGCAGTATTTT; CDR3aa: CSARESSTDTQYF
v_gene: TRBV5-5; j_gene: TRBJ2-1; d_gene: NA; abundance: many; CDR3nt: TGTGCCAGCAGCCCACAGGGCGGACCTTACAATGAGCAGTTCTTC; CDR3aa: CASSPQGGPYNEQFF
v_gene: TRBV7-9; j_gene: TRBJ1-2; d_gene: TRBD1; abundance: many; CDR3nt: TGTGCCAGCAGCTCTCCCCTTGGACAGGGTCCGGGAGGCTACACCTTC; CDR3aa: CASSSPLGQGPGGYTF
v_gene: TRBV6-6; j_gene: TRBJ2-7; d_gene: TRBD1; abundance: many; CDR3nt: TGTGCCAGCAGTTACCAGGGGGACGGAGTATACGAGCAGTACTTC; CDR3aa: CASSYQGDGVYEQYF
v_gene: TRBV11-2; j_gene: TRBJ2-3; d_gene: TRBD1; abundance: many; CDR3nt: TGTGCCAGCAGCTTGGGACAGGCTCGGGATACGCAGTATTTT; CDR3aa: CASSLGQARDTQYF
v_gene: TRBV20-1; j_gene: TRBJ1-3; d_gene: NA; abundance: many; CDR3nt: TGCAGTGCTCGCACAGGAAACACCATATATTTT; CDR3aa: CSARTGNTIYF
v_gene: TRBV7-9; j_gene: TRBJ1-2; d_gene: NA; abundance: many; CDR3nt: TGTGCCAGCAACCCCCCAAACTATGGCTACACCTTC; CDR3aa: CASNPPNYGYTF